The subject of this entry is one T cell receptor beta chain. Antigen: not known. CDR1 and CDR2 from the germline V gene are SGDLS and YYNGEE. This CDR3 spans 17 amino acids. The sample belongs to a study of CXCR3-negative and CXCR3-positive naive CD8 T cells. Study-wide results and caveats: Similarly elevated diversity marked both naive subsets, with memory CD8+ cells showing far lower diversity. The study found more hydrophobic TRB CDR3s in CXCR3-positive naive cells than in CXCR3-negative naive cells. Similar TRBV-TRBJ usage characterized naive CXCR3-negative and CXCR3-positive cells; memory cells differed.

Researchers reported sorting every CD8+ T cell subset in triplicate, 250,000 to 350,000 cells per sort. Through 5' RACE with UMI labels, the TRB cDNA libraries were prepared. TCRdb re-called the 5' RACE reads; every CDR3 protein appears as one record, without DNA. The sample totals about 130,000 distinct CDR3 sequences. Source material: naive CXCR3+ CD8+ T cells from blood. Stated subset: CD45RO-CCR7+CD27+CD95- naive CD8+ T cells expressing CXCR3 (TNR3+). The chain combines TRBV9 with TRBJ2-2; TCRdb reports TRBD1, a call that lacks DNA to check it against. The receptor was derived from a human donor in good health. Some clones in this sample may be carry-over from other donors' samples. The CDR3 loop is CASSPGLNPVNTGELFF.